This section outlines one T cell receptor beta chain sequence together with its context. In its sample, this clonotype was seen a few times. It has no known antigen specificity. Qualities for individual bases were not recorded, and no much larger clone is one base off. Libraries of naive CD8 T cells were generated from approximately 20,000 to 1,000,000 sorted cells, with 10%, 30% or 50% of the purified RNA used. On a BD FACSAria II, naive CD8 T cells were FACS-sorted as CD8+CD4-CCR7+CD45RA+ and collected into RLT Plus buffer. To test detection sensitivity, Jurkat RNA equal to under 13 TCR copies was added to samples of about 20,000-1,000,000 naive CD8 T cells. Enrichment of CD8 T cells was performed with RosetteSep CD8+ T Cell Enrichment Cocktail and Ficoll-Paque, after which ACK red cell lysis was carried out. The data belong to a study of molecular identifiers for immune sequencing clone quantification listed by TCRdb under 2018. With regard to the full study: For a replicate experiment, RNA from around 18,000 or 91,000 naive CD8 T cells was divided into five aliquots, and four of the five aliquots were sequenced. CD8 T cells were used in a methods study to benchmark molecular-identifier clustering-based TCR repertoire sequencing (MIDCIRS) and TCR RNA copy counting.

Receptor amplification or capture employed PCR. The sequencing machine was an Illumina HiSeq 4000. Bulk TCR libraries were prepared as previously described, using TCR primers listed in Table S5. Total RNA was purified with the Qiagen AllPrep DNA/RNA kit. Before analysis, reads from multiple sequencing runs of one library were combined. The original methods were these. Only reads with exact TCR constant sequence were kept, trimmed to 150 nt, and grouped by their 12-nt molecular barcodes. Reads within each barcode group were sub-clustered using a 15% Levenshtein threshold, and quality-weighted consensus sequences were constructed for each RNA molecule. Non-functional sequences were filtered out, along with any lower-count sequence sitting one edit away from another sequence. Based on fitting two negative binomial distributions, any barcode sub-cluster with under 20% of the maximum read count was discarded. In-frame beta chains were kept once TCRdb had trimmed the public reads at Q25 with fastp and called clones with MiXCR. Rows with one shared CDR3 protein collapse into an entry with the most common genes and DNA. These V and J calls rely on TCRdb rather than the paper's analysis. For this sample the table gives some 650,000 distinct CDR3 sequences, of which 15% to 20% were detected only once. The ten biggest clones cover under 0.95% of the sample.

Trimming at the junction amounts to 7 bases on V and 2 bases on J, and the germline ends lie 18 bases apart. As encoded in the germline V gene (reference sequence), CDR1 is GTSNPN while CDR2 is SVGIG. From cysteine to phenylalanine, the CDR3 is 14 amino acids long. Left in the record is the CDR3 DNA by itself, 42 bases read in frame from the first base. Overall study outcomes, separate from this receptor: The naive libraries included spiked-in Jurkat TCR RNA (roughly 11 copies' worth), and this RNA is not part of the donor repertoire. Highly expanded clone sizes could be underestimated because identical TCR molecules may share a barcode. In CMV-specific effector cells, clones with more than 20 RNA copies contained over 99% of molecules, whereas in naive cells such clones contained under 1% of molecules. When barcode sub-clustering was omitted, TCR diversity was inflated by chimeric consensus sequences, with chimeras reaching as high as 47%. Spiked-in Jurkat TCR RNA equivalent to a single cell was reported to be detectable even among approximately 1 million naive CD8 T cells. Modeling gave about 3.3 recovered TCR RNA copies per cell versus around 10 by digital PCR, implying approximately 30% capture efficiency.

The source is a human donor in good health. Some libraries in this study had Jurkat cell RNA spiked in. The specimen sequenced was naive CD8+ T cells from blood, with Jurkat cell RNA spiked in. Explained via the paper, the cell subset or site label denotes: FACS-sorted CD8+CD4-CCR7+CD45RA+ naive T cells. Recombination connected TRBV30 to TRBJ2-7, and perhaps TRBD1 as D gene, on 6 matching bases. The CDR3 in this case is CASHVPGAPYEQYF. The base sequence is TGTGCCTCCCATGTCCCAGGGGCACCCTACGAGCAGTACTTC.